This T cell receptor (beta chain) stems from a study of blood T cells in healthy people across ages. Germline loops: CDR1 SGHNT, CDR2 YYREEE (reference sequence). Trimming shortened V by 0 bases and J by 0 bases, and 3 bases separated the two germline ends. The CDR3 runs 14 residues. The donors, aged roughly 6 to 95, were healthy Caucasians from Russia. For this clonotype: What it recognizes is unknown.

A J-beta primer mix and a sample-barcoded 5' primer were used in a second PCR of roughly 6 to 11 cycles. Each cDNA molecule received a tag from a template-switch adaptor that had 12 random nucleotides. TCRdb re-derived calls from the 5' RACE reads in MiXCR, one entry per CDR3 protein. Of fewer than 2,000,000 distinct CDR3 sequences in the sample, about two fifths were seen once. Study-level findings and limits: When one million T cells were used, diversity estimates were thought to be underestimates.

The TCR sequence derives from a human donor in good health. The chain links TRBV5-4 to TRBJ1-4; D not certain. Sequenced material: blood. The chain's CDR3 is CASSLASTNEKLFF. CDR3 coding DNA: TGTGCCAGCAGCTTGGCCTCAACTAATGAAAAACTGTTTTTT.